Sequencing of this T cell receptor (beta chain) was carried out in a study of blood T cell repertoires in COVID-19. Study in general: Material from acute and convalescent COVID-19 was sourced from the United States, Italy and Spain.

TCRdb's copy holds only in-frame clones and misses some; the assay was immunoSEQ multiplex PCR. The sample carries more than 85,000 clones, over 85% recorded once. Per germline, CDR1 SGHNT and CDR2 YENEEA. The CDR3 has 15 residues. Deletions cut 0 bases from V and 3 bases from J, with 11 bases between. Sequenced material: peripheral blood. This clonotype originated in a woman in her 50s with COVID-19, enrolled during active disease. This chain joins TRBV11-3 and TRBJ1-1; D not certain. CDR3 DNA: TGTGCCAGCAGCTTAGATTCGGGATCTCACACTGAAGCTTTCTTT. This encodes CASSLDSGSHTEAFF. The whole variable domain, remainder taken from reference TRBV11-3 and TRBJ1-1, is EAGVVQSPRYKIIEKKQPVAFWCNPISGHNTLYWYLQNLGQGPELLIRYENEEAVDDSQLPKDRFSAERLKGVDSTLKIQPAELGDSAVYLCASSLDSGSHTEAFFGQGTRLTVV.